This T cell receptor (beta chain) was identified in a study of shared clonotypes between healthy human individuals. Whole-study results and caveats: Blood was the sole source, and tissue repertoires probably differ. Around 5% of naive CD4 clonotypes were common to a handful of donors. In contrast to clonotypes shared by all four donors, non-shared clonotypes had lower generation probabilities.

Notes on this clone: The antigen is unknown.

Germline CDR1 reads MNHEY; CDR2 reads SVGAGI. This CDR3 is 16 amino acids long. The ends were cut back, 0 bases at V and 1 base at J, with 10 bases in the middle. Original analysis: For the immunoSEQ data, sequences were junction-only without quality scores, so filtering differed. Assay used: immunoSEQ multiplex PCR; TCRdb lists only in-frame clones, some missing. V, J and clone size are those of that table, while D and trimming were read from the DNA. The repertoire holds 2 million to 3 million clones, with 93% as singletons. The sample was naive CD4+ T cells from PBMCs. Described subset: CD45RA+ positively selected. This TCR was sampled from a man between 18 and 35 years old in good health. Some clones in this sample may be carry-over from other donors' samples. This chain links TRBV6-5 with TRBJ2-1, with a tentative D call TRBD1 (5 bases). The DNA for the CDR3 is TGTGCCAGCAGTTACTCGGCAGGGCGGTCCTACAATGAGCAGTTCTTC. This sequence encodes CASSYSAGRSYNEQFF.